This TCR beta chain originates from a study of T cell changes during pregnancy in multiple sclerosis. This clone has more than one count but fewer than ten. Germline CDR1 SGDLS, CDR2 YYNGEE. The germline V and J ends were trimmed by 3 bases and 8 bases, with 14 bases remaining between them. The CDR3 extends over 13 amino acids. The protocol was immunoSEQ multiplex PCR, while the TCRdb copy is restricted to in-frame clones and leaves out a portion. The profile shows around 40,000 clones, roughly nine tenths of them singletons. The clonotype comes from a female donor with multiple sclerosis, enrolled in a pregnancy study. The V gene is TRBV9, the J gene TRBJ1-2, with D possibly matching TRBD1 (5 bases). This specimen was CD4+ T cells from peripheral blood mononuclear cells, taken before pregnancy. In DNA, the CDR3 is TGTGCCAGCAGCGGGACAAGCTACCGCGGCTACACCTTC. The encoded protein is CASSGTSYRGYTF.